These 2 T cell receptor beta chains were all obtained from the same sample, sequenced in a study of T cell responses to AZD1222 COVID-19 vaccine. Assay used: immunoSEQ multiplex PCR; TCRdb lists only in-frame clones, some missing. The sample yields about 120,000 clones, roughly 87% seen once. Sequencing used peripheral blood, obtained on day 0 of AZD1222 vaccination. All receptors derive from an adult in good health.

CDR3 protein: CASTFRETVGSNEQFF. CDR3 nucleotides: TGTGCCAGCACCTTCAGGGAGACAGTCGGTTCCAATGAGCAGTTCTTC. The chain has TRBV7-2 and TRBJ2-1; D may match TRBD1 or TRBD2 (5 bases each). The germline V and J ends were trimmed by 7 bases and 6 bases, with 22 bases remaining between them. Germline assignment: CDR1 SGHTA and CDR2 FQGNSA. The CDR3 has 16 residues.

The chain uses TRBV28 and TRBJ1-4; no firm D call. The CDR3 is made up of 14 amino acids. Between the trimmed V and J ends, which lost 4 bases and 5 bases, there was a span of 11 bases. The germline gives CDR1 MDHEN, CDR2 SYDVKM. CDR3 sequence reads: CASSSEPLNEKLFF. The CDR3 DNA is TGTGCCAGCAGTTCAGAACCACTGAATGAAAAACTGTTTTTT.